Listed here are 23 T cell receptor beta chains from one sample, sequenced in a study of blood T cell repertoires in COVID-19. The table came from immunoSEQ multiplex PCR; TCRdb's copy has only in-frame clones and leaves some out. The sample lists approximately 670,000 clones; 80% to 90% were seen once. Sequenced material: peripheral blood. These receptors were obtained from a woman aged 18 to 35 with acute or convalescent COVID-19.

V usage is TRBV18 and J usage is TRBJ1-3, with D possibly matching TRBD1 (6 bases). The CDR3 length is 13 residues. The V end was cut by 8 bases, the J end by 3 bases, with 11 bases between. CDR1 is KGHSH and CDR2 is LQKENI in the germline V gene. The CDR3 protein is CASRTDVGNTIYF. DNA for the CDR3: TGTGCCAGCCGGACAGACGTTGGAAACACCATATATTTT.

Regarding this clone: The junction shows a germline mismatch at one end, possibly a read error. This chain connects TRBV3-1 (or the pseudogene TRBV3-2) to TRBJ1-5; no clear D gene. This CDR3 is built from 14 residues. In germline, CDR1 is LGHDT, CDR2 YNNKEL (reference sequence). CDR3 nucleotide sequence: TGTGCCAGCAGCCAGTGGATTAGCAATCTGCCCCAGCATTTT. Amino acids: CASSQWISNLPQHF.

The chain links TRBV6-5 to TRBJ1-1; TRBD1 agrees at 8 bases. This CDR3 contains 16 residues. The germline gives CDR1 MNHEY, CDR2 SVGAGI. With 3 bases clipped from V and 1 base from J, the junction kept 7 bases outside the gene matches. The CDR3 region has the DNA TGTGCCAGCAGTTATACGACAGGGGTTACGAACACTGAAGCTTTCTTT. It encodes CASSYTTGVTNTEAFF.

The chain uses TRBV5-4 and TRBJ1-6; the D gene is possibly TRBD1 (5 bases). The germline V gene has CDR1 SGHNT and CDR2 YYREEE (reference sequence). This CDR3 comprises 15 residues. V was cut by 1 base and J by 7 bases, with 12 bases left in between. The CDR3 sequence: CASSLQGGRNSPLHF. Here the CDR3 DNA reads TGTGCCAGCAGCTTGCAGGGAGGAAGAAATTCACCCCTCCACTTT.

V and J are TRBV25-1 and TRBJ1-3, with TRBD1 matching 8 bases. CDR3 length equals 17 residues. Trimming at V came to 0 bases and at J to 0 bases, leaving 4 bases not matched to a gene. From germline, CDR1 is MGHDK and CDR2 SYGVNS. CDR3 in amino acids: CASSEYPGGVSGNTIYF. The CDR3 nucleotides read TGTGCCAGCAGTGAATATCCAGGGGGCGTCTCTGGAAACACCATATATTTT.

The V call is TRBV5-1, the J call TRBJ2-5, with TRBD1 as a possible D gene (5 bases). This CDR3 contains 14 residues. Germline CDR1 reads SGHRS; CDR2 reads YFSETQ. V lost 3 bases and J 2 bases, leaving 11 bases between the germline ends. The CDR3 sequence is CASSSSDRQETQYF. In nucleotides, the CDR3 is TGCGCCAGCAGCTCATCCGACAGACAAGAGACCCAGTACTTC.

This chain joins TRBV9 and TRBJ2-1, with D tentatively TRBD1 (6 bases). V lost 0 bases to trimming and J lost 2 bases, with 18 bases between them. Germline lookup yields CDR1 SGDLS and CDR2 YYNGEE. The CDR3 contains 18 residues. This chain's CDR3 is CASSVGAGQRGTYNEQFF. The CDR3 nucleotides are TGTGCCAGCAGCGTAGGGGCCGGTCAGAGGGGGACCTACAATGAGCAGTTCTTC.

This clone was observed a few times. The rearrangement joins TRBV10-3 to TRBJ1-1; 7 nucleotides agree with TRBD1. CDR3 length: 14 residues. Germline lookup yields CDR1 ENHRY and CDR2 SYGVKD. Trimming removed 6 bases from V and 3 bases from J; junction bases left unmatched: 7. The CDR3 DNA reads as TGTGCCATCAGAGGGGCAGGGGGTTACACTGAAGCTTTCTTT. Residues: CAIRGAGGYTEAFF.

This chain connects TRBV19 to TRBJ1-2; a possible D gene is TRBD1 (5 bases). The germline V and J ends were trimmed by 2 bases and 7 bases, with 20 bases remaining between them. The CDR3 extends over 16 amino acids. Germline CDR1 LNHDA, CDR2 SQIVND (reference sequence). The CDR3: CASSIISSPQGLGYTF. The CDR3 nucleotides are TGTGCCAGTAGTATAATCTCCTCTCCGCAGGGTCTTGGCTACACCTTC.

This CDR3 reads CSVEDRGTGNTIYF. The CDR3 DNA reads TGCAGCGTTGAAGACAGGGGGACTGGAAACACCATATATTTT. This rearrangement joins TRBV29-1 to TRBJ1-3; 7 positions match TRBD1. Trimming took 0 bases from V and 2 from J; bases not matched to a gene: 1. CDR3 length: 14 residues. CDR1 is SQVTM and CDR2 is ANQGSEA in the germline V gene.

This chain links TRBV9 with TRBJ2-2; D perhaps matches TRBD1 (6 bases). CDR1 SGDLS and CDR2 YYNGEE come from the germline V gene. The CDR3 is 15 residues long. The ends were cut back, 0 bases at V and 4 bases at J, with 10 bases in the middle. The CDR3 coding sequence is TGTGCCAGCAGCGTAGCAGGGGCCAGCACCGGGGAGCTGTTTTTT. This encodes CASSVAGASTGELFF.

The rearrangement uses TRBV7-2 and TRBJ1-1, with D possibly being TRBD1 (6 bases). V was cut by 1 base and J by 4 bases, with 16 bases left in between. Germline CDR1 SGHTA, CDR2 FQGNSA. CDR3 length: 16 amino acids. CDR3 amino acids: CASSLGARLGATEAFF. The CDR3, as DNA: TGTGCCAGCAGCTTAGGGGCCAGACTGGGGGCCACTGAAGCTTTCTTT.

V usage is TRBV4-3 and J usage is TRBJ1-2; 7 nucleotides agree with TRBD1. Germline V gene lookup returns CDR1 LGHNA and CDR2 YSLEER. The CDR3 runs to 15 residues. V was pared by 3 bases and J by 0 bases, with 4 bases of the junction left unmatched. The CDR3: CASSHADRPNYGYTF. CDR3 in DNA: TGCGCCAGCAGCCATGCGGACAGGCCTAACTATGGCTACACCTTC.

The chain carries TRBV28 and TRBJ2-7, with D maybe TRBD1 (6 bases). Trimming pared 2 bases from V and 2 bases from J, leaving 10 bases between. This CDR3 has 14 residues. Germline V gene lookup returns CDR1 MDHEN and CDR2 SYDVKM. The CDR3 loop is CASSLGQLTYEQYF. For the CDR3, the DNA is TGTGCCAGCAGTTTAGGACAGCTAACCTACGAGCAGTACTTC.

The chain couples TRBV28 to TRBJ1-1; D possibly corresponds to TRBD1 (6 bases). Trimming took 6 bases from V and 4 from J, leaving 18 bases between them. CDR1 is MDHEN and CDR2 is SYDVKM in the germline V gene. This CDR3 comprises 15 residues. CDR3 region: CASSPGYRAFTEAFF. The CDR3 bases are TGTGCCAGCAGCCCAGGGTACAGGGCATTCACTGAAGCTTTCTTT.

CDR3 in amino acids: CASSYRGQPAADGYTF. DNA of the CDR3: TGTGCCAGCAGTTACAGGGGACAGCCGGCTGCGGATGGCTACACCTTC. This chain joins TRBV6-5 and TRBJ1-2, with TRBD1 identical over 7 bases. The V segment lost 2 bases and the J segment 6 bases; nucleotides outside the gene matches: 12. There are 16 residues in the CDR3. Germline lookup yields CDR1 MNHEY and CDR2 SVGAGI.

CDR3 in amino acids: CASSVTQKETQYF. CDR3 bases: TGTGCCAGCAGTGTTACCCAGAAAGAGACCCAGTACTTC. This rearrangement joins TRBV25-1 to TRBJ2-5; D uncertain. V gave up 4 bases and J gave up 3 bases, with 9 bases separating them. Germline values: CDR1 MGHDK, CDR2 SYGVNS. The CDR3 sequence is 13 residues long.

The chain links TRBV18 to TRBJ2-5; 11 nucleotides line up with TRBD1. The CDR3 loop spans 16 amino acids. Germline values: CDR1 KGHSH, CDR2 LQKENI. Trimming cost V 0 bases and J 6 bases; bases outside gene matches: 6. The CDR3 coding sequence is TGTGCCAGCTCACCACCTCCTGGACAGGGGGCGCAGACCCAGTACTTC. Amino acid sequence: CASSPPPGQGAQTQYF.

The chain couples TRBV18 to TRBJ2-1; 7 bases are shared with TRBD1. V lost 3 bases, J lost 6 bases, and 8 bases stayed unmatched. Germline CDR1 is KGHSH and CDR2 is LQKENI. The CDR3 contains 15 residues. In DNA form, the CDR3 reads TGTGCCAGCTCACCTGGGGGCTGGGACAGCAATGAGCAGTTCTTC. It encodes CASSPGGWDSNEQFF. The full variable domain, rest sourced from reference TRBV18 and TRBJ2-1, is NAGVMQNPRHLVRRRGQEARLRCSPMKGHSHVYWYRQLPEEGLKFMVYLQKENIIDESGMPKERFSAEFPKEGPSILRIQQVVRGDSAAYFCASSPGGWDSNEQFFGPGTRLTVL.

The V and J genes are TRBV29-1 and TRBJ2-7, with 7 bases fitting TRBD1. CDR3 size: 12 residues. The germline V gene encodes CDR1 SQVTM and CDR2 ANQGSEA. With V trimmed by 7 bases and J by 2 bases, 5 bases remained unmatched. The CDR3 is CSAVDRPYEQYF. The DNA of the CDR3 is TGCAGCGCTGTGGACAGGCCCTACGAGCAGTACTTC.

The chain is built from TRBV19 and TRBJ1-6, with a weak D call TRBD1 (6 bases). CDR1 LNHDA and CDR2 SQIVND come from the germline V gene (reference sequence). The CDR3 is 19 amino acids. V was pared by 5 bases and J by 8 bases, with 28 bases between. CDR3 in DNA: TGTGCCAGTAGTCTGCCACATCGAGACAGGCCATTAATCCATTCACCCCTCCACTTT. It is translated as CASSLPHRDRPLIHSPLHF.

V is TRBV6-5 and J is TRBJ1-1; D gene uncertain. Per the germline V gene, CDR1 is MNHEY and CDR2 is SVGAGI. The CDR3 spans 13 residues. V lost 4 bases and J 1 base, leaving 7 bases between the germline ends. The CDR3 DNA reads as TGTGCCAGCAGTTCCACATGGAACACTGAAGCTTTCTTT. Encoded protein: CASSSTWNTEAFF.

This clone was seen more than once but under ten times. This rearrangement joins TRBV9 to TRBJ1-5; 7 bases are shared with TRBD1. CDR1 and CDR2 (germline): SGDLS, YYNGEE. CDR3 length: 14 amino acids. Trimming removed 3 bases from V and 3 bases from J; junction bases left unmatched: 3. The chain's CDR3 is CASSEGTVNQPQHF. CDR3 DNA: TGTGCCAGCAGCGAGGGGACAGTCAATCAGCCCCAGCATTTT.